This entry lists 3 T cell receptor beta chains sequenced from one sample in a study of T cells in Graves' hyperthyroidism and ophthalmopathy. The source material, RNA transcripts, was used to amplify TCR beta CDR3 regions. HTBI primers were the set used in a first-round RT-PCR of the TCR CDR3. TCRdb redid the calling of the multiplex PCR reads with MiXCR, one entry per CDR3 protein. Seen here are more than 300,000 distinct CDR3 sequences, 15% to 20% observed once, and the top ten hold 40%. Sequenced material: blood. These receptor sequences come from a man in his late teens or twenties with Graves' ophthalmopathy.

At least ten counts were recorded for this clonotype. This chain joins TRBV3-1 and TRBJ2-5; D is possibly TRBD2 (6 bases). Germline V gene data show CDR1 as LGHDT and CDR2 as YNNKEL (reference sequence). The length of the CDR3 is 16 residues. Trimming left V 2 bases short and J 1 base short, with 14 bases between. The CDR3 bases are TGTGCCAGCAGCCAAAGTTTCCGGACTACCCAAGAGACCCAGTACTTC. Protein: CASSQSFRTTQETQYF.

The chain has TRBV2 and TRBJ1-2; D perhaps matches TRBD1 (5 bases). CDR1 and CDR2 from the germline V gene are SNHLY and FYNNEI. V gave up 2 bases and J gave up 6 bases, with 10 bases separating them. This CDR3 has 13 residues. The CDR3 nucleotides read TGTGCCAGCAGTGAACGCAGGGAGGATGGCTACACCTTC. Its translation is CASSERREDGYTF.

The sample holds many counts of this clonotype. The CDR3, as DNA: TGTGCCAGCAGTGAAGGGAGGAGAGAGACCCAGTACTTC. Amino acid sequence: CASSEGRRETQYF. The V gene is TRBV2, the J gene TRBJ2-5; the D gene is possibly TRBD2 (5 bases). V was trimmed by 1 base and J by 4 bases, leaving 7 bases between them. There are 13 residues in the CDR3. Germline V CDR1 and CDR2: SNHLY, FYNNEI.